The rows below give T cell receptor beta chains drawn from one sample of a study of spatial heterogeneity in lung cancer. One entry per CDR3 protein results from TCRdb running MiXCR on the 5' RACE reads. This table has 9,000 to 13,000 distinct CDR3 sequences, around 22% appearing once. The sample consisted of PBMCs, taken at surgery. The origin of the receptors is a female donor with early-stage non-small cell lung cancer. The conserved cysteine and the conserved F or W are not part of the CDR3 here. Fields, in order: CDR3 protein, V gene, J gene.

CDR3: VSGVNPYEQY
V: TRBV11-2
J: TRBJ2-7

CDR3: ASSLQGQETQY
V: TRBV3-1
J: TRBJ2-5

CDR3: SVPPGGNQPQH
V: TRBV20-1
J: TRBJ1-5

CDR3: ASSQYSNQPQH
V: TRBV28
J: TRBJ1-5

CDR3: SVDNRNTGELF
V: TRBV29-1
J: TRBJ2-2

CDR3: ASSLDRDNYGYT
V: TRBV6-5
J: TRBJ1-2

CDR3: SARVSGGVGGYT
V: TRBV20-1
J: TRBJ1-2

CDR3: ASSVEYEQY
V: TRBV7-9
J: TRBJ2-7

CDR3: AWSAASGIEDTQY
V: TRBV30
J: TRBJ2-3

CDR3: SVEDVTRSEQY
V: TRBV29-1
J: TRBJ2-7

CDR3: ASSPRGTMNTEAF
V: TRBV18
J: TRBJ1-1

CDR3: ASARRVDEQF
V: TRBV23-1
J: TRBJ2-1

CDR3: ASTLGQYQETQY
V: TRBV11-2
J: TRBJ2-5

CDR3: SATGQIMGNYGYT
V: TRBV20-1
J: TRBJ1-2

CDR3: ASTRAGSAPAGELF
V: TRBV12-3/TRBV12-4
J: TRBJ2-2

CDR3: ASSFPLAGVYNEQF
V: TRBV7-2
J: TRBJ2-1

CDR3: ATRDSKGNSPLH
V: TRBV24-1
J: TRBJ1-6

CDR3: ASSMTGAYEQY
V: TRBV11-2
J: TRBJ2-7

CDR3: ASSLGLAGASYEQY
V: TRBV12-3/TRBV12-4
J: TRBJ2-7

CDR3: ASSSRRETQY
V: TRBV7-9
J: TRBJ2-5

CDR3: ASSPWSYRHGELF
V: TRBV12-3/TRBV12-4
J: TRBJ2-2

CDR3: ASSLVGQGDRYT
V: TRBV28
J: TRBJ1-2